This is a list of T cell receptor beta chains from one sample in a study of blood T cell repertoires in COVID-19. The protocol was immunoSEQ multiplex PCR, while the TCRdb copy is restricted to in-frame clones and leaves out a portion. The sample holds around 170,000 clones, around two thirds seen once. Sequencing was done on a sample of peripheral blood. The source is an elderly woman with acute or convalescent COVID-19. The conserved cysteine and the conserved F or W are not part of the CDR3 here. Fields, in order: J gene, V gene, D gene, CDR3 protein. The D gene is left open where the match is weak.

J: TRBJ2-7; V: TRBV21-1; D: .; CDR3: ASSPRRGEGYEQY
J: TRBJ2-7; V: TRBV29-1; D: TRBD1; CDR3: SVEDTGRGQYEQY
J: TRBJ2-1; V: TRBV28; D: TRBD1; CDR3: ASSSGQHNEQF
J: TRBJ1-1; V: TRBV10-3; D: .; CDR3: AINRGGGGDTEAF
J: TRBJ1-2; V: TRBV25-1; D: .; CDR3: ASSKLAQGPYGYT
J: TRBJ2-5; V: TRBV7-2; D: TRBD1; CDR3: ASSPTGAQETQY
J: TRBJ2-2; V: TRBV5-1; D: .; CDR3: ASSSGLFTGELF
J: TRBJ1-5; V: TRBV28; D: TRBD1; CDR3: ASRLTGTGIEPQH
J: TRBJ1-4; V: TRBV5-5; D: .; CDR3: ASSQVPETGNEKLF
J: TRBJ2-7; V: TRBV5-4; D: .; CDR3: ASIPEGGNSYEQY
J: TRBJ2-7; V: TRBV5-4; D: TRBD2; CDR3: ASSLKPLAGAGEQY
J: TRBJ1-3; V: TRBV18; D: .; CDR3: ASSPPSQEAAGNTIY
J: TRBJ1-4; V: TRBV5-1; D: TRBD1; CDR3: ASSWGQATNEKLF
J: TRBJ1-2; V: TRBV6-1; D: TRBD1; CDR3: ASSSGGQWYGYT
J: TRBJ2-7; V: TRBV19; D: TRBD1; CDR3: ASSRGQGPYEQY
J: TRBJ2-7; V: TRBV2; D: TRBD1; CDR3: ASSGTGGTNEQY
J: TRBJ2-5; V: TRBV11-2; D: .; CDR3: ASTEDLTHGTQY
J: TRBJ1-2; V: TRBV25-1; D: .; CDR3: ASSEWGGQTYGYT
J: TRBJ2-5; V: TRBV14; D: TRBD2; CDR3: ASSQAQGGVETQY
J: TRBJ2-7; V: TRBV14; D: TRBD1; CDR3: ASSKRTGAYEQY
J: TRBJ1-5; V: TRBV6-1; D: TRBD1; CDR3: ASSEFVRDRDQPQH
J: TRBJ2-7; V: TRBV28; D: .; CDR3: ASTSGAPHFISYEQY
J: TRBJ2-1; V: TRBV19; D: TRBD2; CDR3: ASIRTSGSYNEQF
J: TRBJ2-1; V: TRBV6-1; D: .; CDR3: ASSVTGFRNQPEEQF
J: TRBJ1-2; V: TRBV6-5; D: TRBD1; CDR3: ASSYTDRAHGYT
J: TRBJ2-2; V: TRBV10-3; D: TRBD2; CDR3: AISESMASGNPGELF
J: TRBJ1-1; V: TRBV29-1; D: TRBD1; CDR3: SAHRGGGTEAF
J: TRBJ2-2; V: TRBV27; D: TRBD2; CDR3: ASSLYLGRIGELF
J: TRBJ1-1; V: TRBV6-5; D: .; CDR3: ASTADRSRTEAF
J: TRBJ2-2; V: TRBV5-4; D: .; CDR3: ASSLPESGELF
J: TRBJ1-5; V: TRBV19; D: .; CDR3: ASSILHGGLSNQPQH
J: TRBJ1-1; V: TRBV6-6; D: .; CDR3: ASRYDSNTEAF
J: TRBJ1-5; V: TRBV27; D: TRBD1; CDR3: ASSLSDRGGQPQH
J: TRBJ2-7; V: TRBV5-1; D: TRBD1; CDR3: ASSRAGTESSYEQY
J: TRBJ2-2; V: TRBV5-1; D: .; CDR3: ASKLILEIPGELF
J: TRBJ1-3; V: TRBV9; D: .; CDR3: ASSVDPVSGNTIY
J: TRBJ2-1; V: TRBV27; D: .; CDR3: ASSLRGSFFNEQF
J: TRBJ2-6; V: TRBV19; D: .; CDR3: ASSGHSGANVLT
J: TRBJ2-7; V: TRBV7-9; D: .; CDR3: ASSSQGGSYEQY
J: TRBJ2-6; V: TRBV5-1; D: .; CDR3: ASSAGVRSGANVLT
J: TRBJ2-5; V: TRBV7-3; D: .; CDR3: ASSLTREETQY
J: TRBJ1-6; V: TRBV9; D: .; CDR3: ASSVGGGENYNSPLH
J: TRBJ1-4; V: TRBV19; D: TRBD1; CDR3: ASSVDREGHEKLF
J: TRBJ1-1; V: TRBV28; D: .; CDR3: ASSLSAGTEAF
J: TRBJ2-1; V: TRBV5-1; D: .; CDR3: ASSPDGSTYNEQF
J: TRBJ2-6; V: TRBV11-2; D: .; CDR3: ASSYSTSGANVLT
J: TRBJ2-1; V: TRBV14; D: .; CDR3: ASSQVGGTGEQF
J: TRBJ2-7; V: TRBV30; D: .; CDR3: AWTTGFDEQY
J: TRBJ2-7; V: TRBV28; D: TRBD2; CDR3: ASSLDLGPGLDSQRSYEQY
J: TRBJ2-1; V: TRBV9; D: .; CDR3: ASSGDFNEQF